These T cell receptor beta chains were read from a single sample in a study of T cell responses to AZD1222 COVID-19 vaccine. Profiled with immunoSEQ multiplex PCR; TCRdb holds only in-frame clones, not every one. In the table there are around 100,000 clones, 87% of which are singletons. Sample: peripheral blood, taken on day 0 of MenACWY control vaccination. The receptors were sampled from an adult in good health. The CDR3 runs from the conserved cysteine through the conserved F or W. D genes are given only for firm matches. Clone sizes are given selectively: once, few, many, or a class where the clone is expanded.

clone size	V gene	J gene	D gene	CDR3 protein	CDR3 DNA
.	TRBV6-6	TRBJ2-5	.	CASRPLDSAESETQYF	TGTGCCAGCAGACCTCTCGACAGTGCTGAGTCGGAGACCCAGTACTTC
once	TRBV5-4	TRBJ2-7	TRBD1	CASSPGDRVYEQYF	TGTGCCAGCAGCCCTGGGGACAGGGTCTACGAGCAGTACTTC
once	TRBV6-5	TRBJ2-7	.	CASRAATPYEQYF	TGTGCCAGCCGAGCAGCAACCCCCTACGAGCAGTACTTC
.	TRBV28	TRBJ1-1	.	CATRSPPMNTEAFF	TGTGCCACTAGGTCCCCCCCAATGAACACTGAAGCTTTCTTT
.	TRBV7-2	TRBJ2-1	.	CASSLNPYGSYNEQFF	TGTGCCAGCAGCTTAAACCCATACGGCTCCTACAATGAGCAGTTCTTC
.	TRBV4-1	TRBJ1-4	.	CASSQDRDATNEKLFF	TGCGCCAGCAGCCAAGATCGAGATGCAACTAATGAAAAACTGTTTTTT
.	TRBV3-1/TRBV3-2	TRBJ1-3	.	CASSQSRTDGNTIYF	TGTGCCAGCAGCCAATCCAGGACAGATGGAAACACCATATATTTT
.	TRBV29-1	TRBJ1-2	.	CSVDRGANYGYTF	TGCAGCGTTGACAGGGGAGCTAACTATGGCTACACCTTC
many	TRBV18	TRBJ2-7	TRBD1	CASSLTMGQDYEQYF	TGTGCCAGCTCACTTACCATGGGACAGGACTACGAGCAGTACTTC
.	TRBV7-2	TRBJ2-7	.	CASSWTGLFEEQYF	TGTGCCAGCAGCTGGACTGGCCTCTTTGAGGAGCAGTACTTC
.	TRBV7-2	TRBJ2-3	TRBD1	CASSREGTGNTDTQYF	TGTGCCAGCAGCCGTGAGGGGACAGGGAACACAGATACGCAGTATTTT
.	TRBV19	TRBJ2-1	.	CASSPRGWDNEQFF	TGTGCCAGTAGCCCGAGGGGGTGGGACAATGAGCAGTTCTTC
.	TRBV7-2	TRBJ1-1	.	CASSLQGTNTEAFF	TGTGCCAGCAGCCTCCAGGGCACAAACACTGAAGCTTTCTTT
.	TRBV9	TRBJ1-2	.	CASSPQPAYGYTF	TGTGCCAGCAGCCCCCAGCCGGCCTATGGCTACACCTTC
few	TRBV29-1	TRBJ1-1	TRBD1	CSVPHEPGQGVAFF	TGCAGCGTCCCGCACGAACCGGGACAGGGAGTAGCTTTCTTT
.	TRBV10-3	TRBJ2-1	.	CAISDREYNEQFF	TGTGCCATCTCGGACAGAGAGTACAATGAGCAGTTCTTC
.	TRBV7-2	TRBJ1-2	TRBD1	CASSLDRASNYGYTF	TGTGCCAGCAGCTTGGACAGGGCCTCTAACTATGGCTACACCTTC
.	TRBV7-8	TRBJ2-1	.	CASSSDLSSYNEQFF	TGTGCCAGCAGCTCGGACCTTAGCTCCTACAATGAGCAGTTCTTC
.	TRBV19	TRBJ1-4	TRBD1	CATALTGGNEKLFF	TGTGCCACCGCACTGACAGGGGGAAATGAAAAACTGTTTTTT
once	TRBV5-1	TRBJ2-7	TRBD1	CASSLYRGYEQYF	TGCGCCAGCAGCTTGTACAGGGGCTACGAGCAGTACTTC
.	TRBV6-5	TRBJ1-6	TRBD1	CASSYSTGGWNSPLHF	TGTGCCAGCAGTTACTCGACAGGGGGATGGAATTCACCCCTCCACTTT
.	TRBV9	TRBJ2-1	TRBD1	CASSTRPPQQGNEQFF	TGTGCCAGCAGCACCCGCCCCCCACAACAGGGGAATGAGCAGTTCTTC
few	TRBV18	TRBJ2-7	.	CASSPAGPSYEQYF	TGTGCCAGCTCACCGGCCGGGCCCTCCTACGAGCAGTACTTC
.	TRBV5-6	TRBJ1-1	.	CASSWGNRVGNTEAFF	TGTGCCAGCAGCTGGGGCAACAGGGTTGGAAACACTGAAGCTTTCTTT
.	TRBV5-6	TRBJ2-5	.	CASSLGTDQETQYF	TGTGCCAGCAGCTTGGGGACAGACCAAGAGACCCAGTACTTC
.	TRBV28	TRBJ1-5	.	CASSFYASRDQPQHF	TGTGCCAGCAGTTTTTACGCGTCCCGTGATCAGCCCCAGCATTTT
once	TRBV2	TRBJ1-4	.	CASSARTLGEKLFF	TGTGCCAGCAGTGCAAGGACGCTTGGAGAAAAACTGTTTTTT
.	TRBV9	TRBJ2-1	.	CASSVSARAGGNEQFF	TGTGCCAGCAGCGTATCGGCCCGGGCAGGAGGGAATGAGCAGTTCTTC
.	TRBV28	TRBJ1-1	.	CASSSVGSEAFF	TGTGCCAGCAGTTCTGTCGGGAGTGAAGCTTTCTTT
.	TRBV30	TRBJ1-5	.	CAWSPRGDQPQHF	TGTGCCTGGAGTCCAAGGGGGGATCAGCCCCAGCATTTT
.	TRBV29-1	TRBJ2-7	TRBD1	CSAGRQGVSYEQYF	TGCAGCGCCGGTCGACAGGGGGTCTCCTACGAGCAGTACTTC
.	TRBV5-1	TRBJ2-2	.	CASSLDSELFF	TGCGCCAGCAGCTTGGACAGTGAGCTGTTTTTT
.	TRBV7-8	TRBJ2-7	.	CASSATVRSYEQYF	TGTGCCAGCAGCGCGACGGTCCGCTCCTACGAGCAGTACTTC
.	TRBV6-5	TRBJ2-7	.	CASSYSERQWYF	TGTGCCAGCAGTTACTCGGAGAGGCAGTGGTACTTC
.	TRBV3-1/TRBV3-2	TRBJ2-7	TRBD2	CASSQVASGDEQYF	TGTGCCAGCAGCCAAGTCGCTAGCGGAGACGAGCAGTACTTC
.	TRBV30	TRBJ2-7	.	CAWSVRGLGYEQYF	TGTGCCTGGAGTGTAAGGGGACTTGGCTACGAGCAGTACTTC
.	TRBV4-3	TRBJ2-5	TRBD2	CASSQTSGFAETQYF	TGCGCCAGCAGCCAGACTAGCGGGTTCGCGGAGACCCAGTACTTC
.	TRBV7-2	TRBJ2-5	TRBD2	CASSLWAGEETQYF	TGTGCCAGCAGCTTATGGGCGGGAGAGGAGACCCAGTACTTC
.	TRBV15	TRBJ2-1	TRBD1	CATSRAGTGDYNEQFF	TGTGCCACCAGCAGAGCCGGGACAGGGGACTACAATGAGCAGTTCTTC
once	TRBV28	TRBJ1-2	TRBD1	CASSPTAGTGEIYGYTF	TGTGCCAGCAGTCCAACCGCCGGGACAGGGGAGATCTATGGCTACACCTTC
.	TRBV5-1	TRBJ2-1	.	CASSLGEGGEQFF	TGCGCCAGCAGCTTGGGCGAGGGTGGTGAGCAGTTCTTC
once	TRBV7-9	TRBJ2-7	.	CASSLNVGPYEQYF	TGTGCCAGCAGCTTAAACGTGGGCCCCTACGAGCAGTACTTC